One T cell receptor beta chain is described in this entry. The antigen remains unidentified. This sample is part of a study of cytomegalovirus exposure and HLA in healthy donors. Study-level background: Among roughly 180 million T cells, an earlier analysis found 95 million to 140 million unique TCR beta sequences. Drawn from HLA-typed donors, around 85 million unique TCRs were held in an early data release. Study observations and caveats: TCR beta sequences reportedly predicted most subjects' HLA-A and HLA-B alleles accurately.

The CDR3 has 12 amino acids. The V end lost 6 bases, the J end lost 5 bases, and 13 bases lay between the germline ends. CDR1 is SQVTM and CDR2 is ANQGSEA in the germline V gene. Researchers ran the PCR with 60 Vbeta and 13 Jbeta primers. Profiling relied on immunoSEQ multiplex PCR, and the TCRdb table lists in-frame clones only, not all of them. The sample has some 200,000 clones; approximately 81% are singletons. The sequence was collected from a woman in her forties or fifties in good health and CMV-seronegative. What was sequenced was PBMCs. This rearrangement joins TRBV29-1 to TRBJ1-1, with D hard to call. The CDR3 nucleotides are TGCAGCGTAAGCGACCCTGGGACTGAAGCTTTCTTT. This gives the protein CSVSDPGTEAFF.